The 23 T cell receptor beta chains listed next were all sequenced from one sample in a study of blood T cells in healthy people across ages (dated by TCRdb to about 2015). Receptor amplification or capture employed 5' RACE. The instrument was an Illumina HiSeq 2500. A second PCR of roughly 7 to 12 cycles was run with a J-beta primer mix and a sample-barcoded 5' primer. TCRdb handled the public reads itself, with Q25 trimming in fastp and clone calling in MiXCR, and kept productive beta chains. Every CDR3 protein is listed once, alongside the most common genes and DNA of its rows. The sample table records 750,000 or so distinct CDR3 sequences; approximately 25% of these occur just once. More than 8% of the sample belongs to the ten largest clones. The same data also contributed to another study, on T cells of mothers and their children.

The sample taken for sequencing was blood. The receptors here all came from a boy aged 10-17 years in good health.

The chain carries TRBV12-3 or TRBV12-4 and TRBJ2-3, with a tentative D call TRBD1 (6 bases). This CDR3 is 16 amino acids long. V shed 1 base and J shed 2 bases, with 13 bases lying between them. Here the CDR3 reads CASSLVGAGVTDTQYF. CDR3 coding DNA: TGTGCCAGCAGTTTAGTGGGTGCAGGGGTCACAGATACGCAGTATTTT.

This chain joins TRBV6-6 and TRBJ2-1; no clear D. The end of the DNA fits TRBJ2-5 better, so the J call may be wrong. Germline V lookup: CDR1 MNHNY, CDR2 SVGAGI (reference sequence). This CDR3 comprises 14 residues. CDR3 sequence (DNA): TGTGCCAGCAGTTACACGTTGGGGTCTGAGACCCAGTACTTC. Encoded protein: CASSYTLGSETQYF.

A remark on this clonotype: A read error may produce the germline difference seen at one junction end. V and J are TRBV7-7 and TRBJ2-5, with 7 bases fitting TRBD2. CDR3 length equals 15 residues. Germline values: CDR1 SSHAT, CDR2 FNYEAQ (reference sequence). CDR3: CASSFLAGVQETQYF. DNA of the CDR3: TGTGCTAGCAGCTTTCTCGCGGGAGTCCAAGAGACCCAGTACTTC.

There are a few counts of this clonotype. As DNA, the CDR3 is TGCAGTGCGCAAGGACTCGCGGGAGGTAATGAGCAGTTCTTC. Protein product: CSAQGLAGGNEQFF. This chain connects TRBV20-1 to TRBJ2-1; 8 positions agree with TRBD2. This CDR3 spans 14 amino acids. Germline-derived CDR1 and CDR2 are DFQATT and SNEGSKA (reference sequence). The ends lost 6 bases at V and 7 bases at J; junction bases unmatched: 11.

CDR3 sequence: CASTGRQTGYGYTF. The CDR3 DNA sequence: TGTGCCAGCACTGGCAGACAGACTGGTTATGGCTACACCTTC. The chain employs TRBV2 and TRBJ1-2; a weak D match, TRBD1 (5 bases). Germline CDR1 is SNHLY and CDR2 is FYNNEI. Trimming cost V 7 bases and J 5 bases, with 17 bases left between them. The CDR3 loop spans 14 amino acids.

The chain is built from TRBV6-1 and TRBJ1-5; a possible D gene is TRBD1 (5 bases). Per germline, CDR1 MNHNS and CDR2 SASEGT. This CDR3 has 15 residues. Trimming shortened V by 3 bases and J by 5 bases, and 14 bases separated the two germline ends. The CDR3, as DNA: TGTGCCAGCAGTGATCCGCGGGGGAGAGATCAGCCCCAGCATTTT. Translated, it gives CASSDPRGRDQPQHF.

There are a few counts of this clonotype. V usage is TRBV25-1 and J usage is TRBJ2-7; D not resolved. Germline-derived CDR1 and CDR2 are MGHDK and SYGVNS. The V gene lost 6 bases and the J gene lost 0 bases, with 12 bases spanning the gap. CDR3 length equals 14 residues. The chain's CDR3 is CASRENSGSYEQYF. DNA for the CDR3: TGTGCCAGCAGGGAGAACTCAGGCTCCTACGAGCAGTACTTC.

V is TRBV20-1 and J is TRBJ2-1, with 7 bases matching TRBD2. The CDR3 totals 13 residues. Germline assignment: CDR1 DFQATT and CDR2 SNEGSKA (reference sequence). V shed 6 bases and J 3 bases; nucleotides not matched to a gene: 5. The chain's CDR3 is CSATGTNYNEQFF. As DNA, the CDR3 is TGCAGTGCCACCGGGACTAACTACAATGAGCAGTTCTTC.

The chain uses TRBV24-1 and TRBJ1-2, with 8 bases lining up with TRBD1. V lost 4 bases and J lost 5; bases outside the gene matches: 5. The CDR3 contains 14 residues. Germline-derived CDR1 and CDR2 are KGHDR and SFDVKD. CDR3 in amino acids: CATSDRGQDYGYTF. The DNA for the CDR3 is TGTGCCACCAGTGACCGGGGACAGGATTATGGCTACACCTTC.

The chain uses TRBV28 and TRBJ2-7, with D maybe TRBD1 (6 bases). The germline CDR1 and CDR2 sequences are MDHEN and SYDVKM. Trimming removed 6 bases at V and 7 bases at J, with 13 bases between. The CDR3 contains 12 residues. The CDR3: CASRDSLREQYF. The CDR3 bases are TGTGCCAGCAGGGACAGTCTAAGAGAGCAGTACTTC. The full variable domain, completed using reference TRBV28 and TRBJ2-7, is DVKVTQSSRYLVKRTGEKVFLECVQDMDHENMFWYRQDPGLGLRLIYFSYDVKMKEKGDIPEGYSVSREKKERFSLILESASTNQTSMYLCASRDSLREQYFGPGTRLTVT.

The CDR3 protein is CSVAGGGTYEQYF. CDR3 DNA: TGCAGCGTTGCAGGCGGTGGGACCTACGAGCAGTACTTC. The chain is built from TRBV29-1 and TRBJ2-7; D gene uncertain. The CDR3 runs to 13 residues. Per the germline V gene, CDR1 is SQVTM and CDR2 is ANQGSEA. V lost 4 bases to trimming and J lost 2 bases, with 12 bases between them.

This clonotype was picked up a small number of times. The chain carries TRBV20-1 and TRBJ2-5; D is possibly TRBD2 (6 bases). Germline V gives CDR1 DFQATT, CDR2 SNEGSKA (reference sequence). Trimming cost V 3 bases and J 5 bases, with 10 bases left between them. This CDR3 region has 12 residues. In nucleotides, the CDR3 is TGCAGTGCTAGGGCGGGGCACGAGACCCAGTACTTC. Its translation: CSARAGHETQYF.

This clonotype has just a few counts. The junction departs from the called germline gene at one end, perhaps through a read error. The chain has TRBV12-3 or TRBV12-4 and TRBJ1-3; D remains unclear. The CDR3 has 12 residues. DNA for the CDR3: TGTGCCAGCAGTTTCCCGGGAAACACCGTATATTTT. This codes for CASSFPGNTVYF.

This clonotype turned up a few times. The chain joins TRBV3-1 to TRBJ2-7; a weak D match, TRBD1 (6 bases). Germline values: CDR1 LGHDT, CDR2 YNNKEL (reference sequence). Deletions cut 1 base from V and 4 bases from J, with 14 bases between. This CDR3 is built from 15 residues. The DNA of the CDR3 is TGTGCCAGCAGCCAAGGTCCAGGGGCAACGTACGAGCAGTACTTC. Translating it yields CASSQGPGATYEQYF.

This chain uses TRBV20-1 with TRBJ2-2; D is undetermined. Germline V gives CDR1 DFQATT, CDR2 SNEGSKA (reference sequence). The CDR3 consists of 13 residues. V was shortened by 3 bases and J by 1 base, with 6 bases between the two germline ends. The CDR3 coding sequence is TGCAGTGCTAGCACGGGGAACACCGGGGAGCTGTTTTTT. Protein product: CSASTGNTGELFF.

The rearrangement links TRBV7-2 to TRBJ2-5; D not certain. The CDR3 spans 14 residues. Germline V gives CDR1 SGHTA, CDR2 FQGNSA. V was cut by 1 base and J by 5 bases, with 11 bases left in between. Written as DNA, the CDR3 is TGTGCCAGCAGCTTAGAGCAAATAGGGGAGACCCAGTACTTC. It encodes CASSLEQIGETQYF.

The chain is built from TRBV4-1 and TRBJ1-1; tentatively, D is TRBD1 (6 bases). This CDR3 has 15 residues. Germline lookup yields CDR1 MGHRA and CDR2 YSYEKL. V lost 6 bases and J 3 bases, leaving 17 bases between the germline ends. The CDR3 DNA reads TGCGCCAGCAGTCTGAGGGACATCCCGGACACTGAAGCTTTCTTT. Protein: CASSLRDIPDTEAFF.

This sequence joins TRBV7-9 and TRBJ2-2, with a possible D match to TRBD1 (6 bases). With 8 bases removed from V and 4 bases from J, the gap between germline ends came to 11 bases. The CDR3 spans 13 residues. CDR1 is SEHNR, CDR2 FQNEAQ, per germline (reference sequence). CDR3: CASGRGSTGELFF. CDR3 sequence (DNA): TGTGCCAGCGGCAGGGGTTCCACCGGGGAGCTGTTTTTT.

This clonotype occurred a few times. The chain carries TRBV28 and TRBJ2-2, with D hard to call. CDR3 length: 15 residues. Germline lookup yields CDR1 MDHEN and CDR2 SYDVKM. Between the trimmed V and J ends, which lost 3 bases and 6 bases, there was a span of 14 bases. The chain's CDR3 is CASSLGSFSSGELFF. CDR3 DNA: TGTGCCAGCAGTTTGGGCTCTTTCAGTTCCGGGGAGCTGTTTTTT.

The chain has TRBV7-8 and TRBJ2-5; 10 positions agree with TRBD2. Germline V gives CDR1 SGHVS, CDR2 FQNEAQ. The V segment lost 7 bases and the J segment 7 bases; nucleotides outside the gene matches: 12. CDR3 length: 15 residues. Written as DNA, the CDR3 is TGTGCCAGCATCCCAATGTCTAGCGGGAGAGGGACCCAGTACTTC. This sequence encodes CASIPMSSGRGTQYF.

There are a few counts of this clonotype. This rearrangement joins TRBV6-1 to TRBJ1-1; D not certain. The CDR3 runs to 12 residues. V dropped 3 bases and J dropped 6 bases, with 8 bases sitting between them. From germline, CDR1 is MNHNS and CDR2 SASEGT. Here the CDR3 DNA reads TGTGCCAGCAGTGAGAAAGGAGCTGAAGCTTTCTTT. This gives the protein CASSEKGAEAFF.

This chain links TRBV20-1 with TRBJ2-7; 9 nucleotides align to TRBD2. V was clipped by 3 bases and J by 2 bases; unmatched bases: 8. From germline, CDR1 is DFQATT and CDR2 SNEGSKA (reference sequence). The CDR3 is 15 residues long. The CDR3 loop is CSASSSSGMTYEQYF. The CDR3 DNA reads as TGCAGTGCTAGTTCGTCTAGCGGGATGACCTACGAGCAGTACTTC.

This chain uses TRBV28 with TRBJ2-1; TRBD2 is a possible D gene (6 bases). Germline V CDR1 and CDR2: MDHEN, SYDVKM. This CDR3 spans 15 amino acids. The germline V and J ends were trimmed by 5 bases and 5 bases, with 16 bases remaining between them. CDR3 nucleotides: TGTGCCAGCAGTGCCCGACTAGGCTCGAACAATGAGCAGTTCTTC. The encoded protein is CASSARLGSNNEQFF.